Each of the 17 T cell receptor beta chains below was sequenced from the same sample in a study of beta chain features in type 1 diabetes. The study reverse transcribed the entire isolated RNA, so it sequenced expressed TCRB transcripts. This table comes from immunoSEQ multiplex PCR, and its TCRdb copy is limited to in-frame clones, with some not included. Of about 140,000 clones in the sample, about a tenth were seen once. Sequences were obtained from central memory CD4+ T cells from blood. Receptors originate from a woman aged 40-49 years in good health.

The chain has TRBV5-1 and TRBJ2-3; the match to TRBD2 covers 8 bases. Trimming took 0 bases from V and 1 from J; bases not matched to a gene: 4. The CDR3 runs to 16 residues. Germline CDR1 is SGHRS and CDR2 is YFSETQ. CDR3 sequence reads: CASSLGSGARTDTQYF. CDR3 nucleotide sequence: TGCGCCAGCAGCTTGGGTAGCGGGGCTCGCACAGATACGCAGTATTTT.

This clone was observed at least ten times. This chain links TRBV28 with TRBJ1-5; D may be TRBD1 (6 bases). Germline CDR1 is MDHEN and CDR2 is SYDVKM. V dropped 6 bases and J dropped 2 bases, with 20 bases sitting between them. The CDR3 is made up of 17 amino acids. CDR3 sequence reads: CASRPLGTPGGNQPQHF. In nucleotides, the CDR3 is TGTGCCAGCAGACCCCTCGGGACACCTGGTGGCAATCAGCCCCAGCATTTT. Full variable domain (outside the CDR3, taken from reference TRBV28 and TRBJ1-5): DVKVTQSSRYLVKRTGEKVFLECVQDMDHENMFWYRQDPGLGLRLIYFSYDVKMKEKGDIPEGYSVSREKKERFSLILESASTNQTSMYLCASRPLGTPGGNQPQHFGDGTRLSIL.

This clone was detected only a few times. The chain combines TRBV29-1 with TRBJ1-1; 8 bases match TRBD1. The CDR3 length is 15 residues. V was clipped by 4 bases and J by 3 bases; unmatched bases: 10. CDR1 and CDR2 (germline): SQVTM, ANQGSEA. The CDR3 nucleotides read TGCAGCGTTGCTGTTATGGCACAGGGGGACACTGAAGCTTTCTTT. It is translated as CSVAVMAQGDTEAFF. Together with reference TRBV29-1 and TRBJ1-1, the CDR3 gives the full variable domain: SAVISQKPSRDICQRGTSLTIQCQVDSQVTMMFWYRQQPGQSLTLIATANQGSEATYESGFVIDKFPISRPNLTFSTLTVSNMSPEDSSIYLCSVAVMAQGDTEAFFGQGTRLTVV.

The chain links TRBV5-4 to TRBJ2-2; 7 nucleotides line up with TRBD1. The germline CDR1 and CDR2 sequences are SGHNT and YYREEE (reference sequence). This CDR3 contains 16 residues. V was pared by 4 bases and J by 1 base, with 7 bases of the junction left unmatched. CDR3 coding DNA: TGTGCCAGCAGCCAAGTCTGGACAGGGAACACCGGGGAGCTGTTTTTT. Protein sequence: CASSQVWTGNTGELFF. Variable domain in full (rest from reference TRBV5-4 and TRBJ2-2): ETGVTQSPTHLIKTRGQQVTLRCSSQSGHNTVSWYQQALGQGPQFIFQYYREEENGRGNFPPRFSGLQFPNYSSELNVNALELDDSALYLCASSQVWTGNTGELFFGEGSRLTVL.

This clone has a handful of counts. The rearrangement uses TRBV7-6 and TRBJ2-7, with TRBD1 identical over 8 bases. Germline V gene sequence: CDR1 SGHVS, CDR2 FNYEAQ. J lost 2 bases, V lost 5 bases, and 5 bases had no gene match. The CDR3 has 14 amino acids. The CDR3 is CASSPRGQTYEQYF. In DNA, the CDR3 is TGTGCCAGCAGCCCCAGGGGGCAGACCTACGAGCAGTACTTC.

The rearrangement uses TRBV5-4 and TRBJ2-3; D is unresolved. CDR3 length: 13 amino acids. V was cut by 1 base and J by 6 bases, with 9 bases left in between. The germline gives CDR1 SGHNT, CDR2 YYREEE (reference sequence). The chain's CDR3 is CASSLPTRDTQYF. Here the CDR3 DNA reads TGTGCCAGCAGCTTGCCAACCCGGGATACGCAGTATTTT.

The rearrangement joins TRBV19 to TRBJ1-2, with 7 nucleotides matching TRBD1. The V gene end was trimmed by 6 bases and the J gene end by 5 bases; junction bases not matched to a gene: 6. Germline CDR1 and CDR2: LNHDA and SQIVND (reference sequence). The CDR3 sequence is 13 residues long. The CDR3 region is CASSLRDRYGYTF. The CDR3 DNA sequence: TGTGCCAGTAGCCTCCGGGACAGATATGGCTACACCTTC.

The chain couples TRBV29-1 to TRBJ1-1; D possibly corresponds to TRBD1 (6 bases). CDR1 and CDR2 from the germline V gene are SQVTM and ANQGSEA. This CDR3 is built from 13 residues. V lost 4 bases and J 8 bases, leaving 17 bases between the germline ends. CDR3 sequence: CSVGPDNREEAFF. The CDR3 DNA sequence: TGCAGCGTTGGCCCGGACAACAGGGAAGAAGCTTTCTTT.

The genes are TRBV7-8 and TRBJ2-1; 9 bases fit TRBD2. J gave up 8 bases and V 8 bases, and 4 bases lay outside the gene matches. The germline gives CDR1 SGHVS, CDR2 FQNEAQ. The CDR3 length is 12 residues. CDR3 amino acids: CASGTSFYEQFF. CDR3 bases: TGTGCCAGCGGGACTAGCTTCTATGAGCAGTTCTTC.

The chain links TRBV5-4 to TRBJ2-4; D might be TRBD1 (5 bases). This CDR3 region has 12 residues. Trimming cost V 0 bases and J 12 bases, with 10 bases left between them. Germline V CDR1 and CDR2: SGHNT, YYREEE (reference sequence). CDR3 protein: CASSLEETAQYF. CDR3 nucleotides: TGTGCCAGCAGCTTGGAAGAGACAGCTCAGTACTTC.

The V and J genes are TRBV7-2 and TRBJ2-1; no clear D. Germline V gene lookup returns CDR1 SGHTA and CDR2 FQGNSA. The CDR3 consists of 12 residues. Trimming left V 5 bases short and J 8 bases short, with 10 bases between. This CDR3 reads CASSELSDEQFF. CDR3 DNA: TGTGCCAGCAGCGAGTTGAGCGATGAGCAGTTCTTC.

This clone was observed a handful of times. The chain links TRBV7-2 to TRBJ2-7, with D perhaps matching TRBD2 (7 bases). Per germline, CDR1 SGHTA and CDR2 FQGNSA. The V gene lost 5 bases and the J gene lost 1 base, with 15 bases spanning the gap. The CDR3 contains 15 residues. The CDR3 coding sequence is TGTGCCAGCAGCCATCGGGGGGCTCAATCCTACGAGCAGTACTTC. Translating it yields CASSHRGAQSYEQYF.

This sequence joins TRBV7-8 and TRBJ2-5; 7 bases match TRBD2. CDR1 is SGHVS, CDR2 FQNEAQ, per germline. Unmatched junction bases numbered 12, after V lost 3 bases and J lost 5 bases. This CDR3 comprises 16 residues. CDR3 DNA: TGTGCCAGCAGCTTCCTCTTGACTAGCTTTAAGGAGACCCAGTACTTC. Translation: CASSFLLTSFKETQYF.

This clone was detected a few times. CDR3 sequence: CASSLAFTGSPLHF. The CDR3 nucleotides are TGTGCCAGCAGCTTAGCTTTCACCGGTTCACCCCTCCACTTT. The chain uses TRBV7-2 and TRBJ1-6; unclear D gene. Germline CDR1 is SGHTA and CDR2 is FQGNSA. V lost 0 bases and J lost 9, with 9 bases in between. This CDR3 is 14 amino acids long.

Ten or more counts support this clone. The sample has other DNA sequences that encode this CDR3 too. V gene TRBV5-6 combines with J gene TRBJ2-7, with 10 nucleotides matching TRBD1. CDR1 SGHDT and CDR2 YYEEEE come from the germline V gene. The length of the CDR3 is 15 residues. The V and J ends lost 4 bases and 3 bases, in that order; junction bases with no gene match: 7. The CDR3 DNA follows: TGTGCCAGCAGCCCTTTAGGGACAGGGGACTACGAGCAGTACTTC. This translates into CASSPLGTGDYEQYF.

The sample holds many counts of this clone. J is TRBJ2-3 and V is TRBV5-1; D gene unclear. The CDR3 is made up of 14 amino acids. Trimming removed 0 bases from V and 3 bases from J, with 8 bases in between. Germline CDR1 reads SGHRS; CDR2 reads YFSETQ. The CDR3 sequence is CASSLEQITDTQYF. The CDR3 DNA reads as TGCGCCAGCAGCTTGGAACAGATAACAGATACGCAGTATTTT.

V and J are TRBV9 and TRBJ1-4; unclear D gene. The V end was cut by 5 bases, the J end by 4 bases, with 15 bases between. Germline CDR1 SGDLS, CDR2 YYNGEE. The CDR3 totals 15 residues. Here the CDR3 DNA reads TGTGCCAGCAGTCCCGGTGGGAGCCATAATGAAAAACTGTTTTTT. It specifies CASSPGGSHNEKLFF.